This T cell receptor (beta chain) came from a study of cytomegalovirus exposure and HLA in healthy donors. Points from the study as a whole: A later examination showed that TCR association rates differed by HLA locus, with DRB1 most and HLA-C fewest. There were a few CMV-associated chains whose specificity for CMV antigens was confirmed in vitro. Most of the TCR beta V segments (in an earlier analysis) were productive either about 90% or about 30% of the time. Common viral pathogens seemed, in a later analysis, to connect with several of the most significant clusters.

Primers included in the PCR were 60 Vbeta and 13 Jbeta primers. Clones were sequenced by immunoSEQ multiplex PCR, and TCRdb holds only the in-frame ones, with some missing. The sample lists about 190,000 clones; approximately 78% were seen once. This clone came up once. Antigen: not known. The germline V gene has CDR1 SGHTA and CDR2 FQGNSA. Losses at the gene ends were 4 bases for V and 7 bases for J; bases not matched to a gene: 11. CDR3 size: 15 residues. The J gene is TRBJ2-7, the V gene TRBV7-2, with 9 bases identical to TRBD1. Sequencing used PBMCs. This clonotype originated in a male donor in good health and CMV-seronegative. The CDR3 region is CASSSRDRVAKEQYF. The CDR3 nucleotides read TGTGCCAGCAGCTCCAGGGACAGGGTGGCAAAGGAGCAGTACTTC.